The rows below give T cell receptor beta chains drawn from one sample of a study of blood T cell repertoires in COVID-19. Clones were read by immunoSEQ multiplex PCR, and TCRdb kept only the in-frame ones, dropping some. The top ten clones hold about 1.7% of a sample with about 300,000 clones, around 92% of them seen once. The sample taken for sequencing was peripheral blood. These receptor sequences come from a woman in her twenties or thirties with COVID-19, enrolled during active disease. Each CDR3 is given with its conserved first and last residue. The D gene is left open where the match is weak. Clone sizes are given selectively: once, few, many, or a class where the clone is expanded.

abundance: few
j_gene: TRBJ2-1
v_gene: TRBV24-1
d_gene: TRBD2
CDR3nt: TGTGCCACCAGTGATTTAAGTAGCGGGGGGTTTCGGGAGCAGTTCTTC
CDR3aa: CATSDLSSGGFREQFF

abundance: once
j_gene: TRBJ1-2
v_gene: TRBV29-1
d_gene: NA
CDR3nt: TGCAGCGTTGAGGGGGTCAGGGGACCCTCGATCTATGGCTACACCTTC
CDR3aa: CSVEGVRGPSIYGYTF

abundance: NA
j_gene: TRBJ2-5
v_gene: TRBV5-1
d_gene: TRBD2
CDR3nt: TGCGCCAGCAGCGGCGGGGGGGAGACCCAGTACTTC
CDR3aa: CASSGGGETQYF

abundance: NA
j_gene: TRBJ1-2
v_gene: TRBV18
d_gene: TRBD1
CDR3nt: TGTGCCAGCTCACCCGACAGGGTGGGCTACACCTTC
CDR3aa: CASSPDRVGYTF

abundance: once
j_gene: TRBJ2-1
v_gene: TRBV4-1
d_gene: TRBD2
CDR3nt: TGCGCCAGCAGCCCCATTAGCGGGGGGGTCTCGAGCTCCTACAATGAGCAGTTCTTC
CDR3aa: CASSPISGGVSSSYNEQFF

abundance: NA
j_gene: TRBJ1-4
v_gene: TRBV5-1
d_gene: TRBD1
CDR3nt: TGCGCCAGCAGCCCTACAGGGGATGAAAAACTGTTTTTT
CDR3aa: CASSPTGDEKLFF

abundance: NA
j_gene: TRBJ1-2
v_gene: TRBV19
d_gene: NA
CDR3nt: TGTGCCAGTAGCCGGGGAGCAGCGAGTGGCTACACCTTC
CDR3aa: CASSRGAASGYTF

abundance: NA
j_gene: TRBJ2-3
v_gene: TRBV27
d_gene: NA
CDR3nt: TGTGCCAGCGGCTCGGAGAATACGCAGTATTTT
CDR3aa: CASGSENTQYF

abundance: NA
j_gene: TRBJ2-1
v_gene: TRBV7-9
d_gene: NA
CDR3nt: TGTGCCAGCAGCTCAGGGTACGAGCAGTTCTTC
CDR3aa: CASSSGYEQFF

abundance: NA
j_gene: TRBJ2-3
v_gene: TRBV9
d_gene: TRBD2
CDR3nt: TGTGCCAGCAGCGGACGGGGGGGGACCCCCACAGATACGCAGTATTTT
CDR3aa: CASSGRGGTPTDTQYF

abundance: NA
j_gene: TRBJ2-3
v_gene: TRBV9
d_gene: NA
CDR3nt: TGTGCCAGCAGCGCTCTGGAGCTTATCACAGATACGCAGTATTTT
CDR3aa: CASSALELITDTQYF

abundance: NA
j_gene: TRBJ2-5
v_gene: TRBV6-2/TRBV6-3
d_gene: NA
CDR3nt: TGTGCCAGCAGTCCGCCCAGGGTTTGGTTCGACTCACAAGAGACCCAGTACTTC
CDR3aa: CASSPPRVWFDSQETQYF

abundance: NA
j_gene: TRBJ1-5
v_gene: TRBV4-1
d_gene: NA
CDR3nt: TGCGCCAGCAGCCCTTCCCCCGGGGAGTCCAATCAGCCCCAGCATTTT
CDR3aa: CASSPSPGESNQPQHF

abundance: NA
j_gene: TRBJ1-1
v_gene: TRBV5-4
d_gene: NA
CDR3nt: TGTGCCAGCAGCTTGGGCAGAAACACTGAAGCTTTCTTT
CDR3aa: CASSLGRNTEAFF

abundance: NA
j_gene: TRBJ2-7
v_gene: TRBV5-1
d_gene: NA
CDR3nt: TGCGCCAGCAGCTCAGACAGCTACGAGCAGTACTTC
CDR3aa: CASSSDSYEQYF

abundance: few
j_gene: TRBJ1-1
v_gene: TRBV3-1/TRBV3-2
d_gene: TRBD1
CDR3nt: TGTGCCAGCAGCCAAACATACAGGGGGAAGGGGACTGAAGCTTTCTTT
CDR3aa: CASSQTYRGKGTEAFF

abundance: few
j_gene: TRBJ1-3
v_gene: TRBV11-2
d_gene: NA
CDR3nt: TGTGCCAGCAGACCGGGGGTCGCTGGAAACACCATATATTTT
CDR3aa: CASRPGVAGNTIYF

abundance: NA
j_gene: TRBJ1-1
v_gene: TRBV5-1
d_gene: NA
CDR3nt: TGCGCCAGCAGCGGTGGTCTCGCGCTGCCTAACACTGAAGCTTTCTTT
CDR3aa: CASSGGLALPNTEAFF

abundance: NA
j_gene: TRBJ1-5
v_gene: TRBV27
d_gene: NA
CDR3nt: TGTGCCAGCAGTCCGTGGGACTCCCGCAATCAGCCCCAGCATTTT
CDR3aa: CASSPWDSRNQPQHF

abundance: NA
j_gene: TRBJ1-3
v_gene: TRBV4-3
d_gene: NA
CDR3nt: TGCGCCAGCAGCCAAGATCCCAGGGGCTCTGGAAACACCATATATTTT
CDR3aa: CASSQDPRGSGNTIYF

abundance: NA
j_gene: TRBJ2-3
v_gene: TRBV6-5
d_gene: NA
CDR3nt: TGTGCCAGCAGTTACCGGTCTAGTTGGACAGATACGCAGTATTTT
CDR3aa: CASSYRSSWTDTQYF

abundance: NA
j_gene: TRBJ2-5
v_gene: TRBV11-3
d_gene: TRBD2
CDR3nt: TGTGCCAGCTCCCGTGGCGGTAGCGGGGGGGAACAAGAGACCCAGTACTTC
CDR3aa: CASSRGGSGGEQETQYF

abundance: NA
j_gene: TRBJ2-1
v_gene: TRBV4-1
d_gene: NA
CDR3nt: TGCGCCAGCAGAGCAAGAAACGGGGACAATGAGCAGTTCTTC
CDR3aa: CASRARNGDNEQFF

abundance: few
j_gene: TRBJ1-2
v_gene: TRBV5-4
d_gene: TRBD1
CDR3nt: TGTGCCAGCACGGACAGGGCTGCAGGCTACACCTTC
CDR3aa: CASTDRAAGYTF

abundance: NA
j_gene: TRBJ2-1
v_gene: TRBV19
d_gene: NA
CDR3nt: TGTGCCAGTAGTATCGGAGGGACCTCTTACAATGAGCAGTTCTTC
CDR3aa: CASSIGGTSYNEQFF

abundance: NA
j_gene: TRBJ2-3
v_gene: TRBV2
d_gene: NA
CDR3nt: TGTGCCAGCAGTGATGGAGTAGCGGGCACAGATACGCAGTATTTT
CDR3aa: CASSDGVAGTDTQYF

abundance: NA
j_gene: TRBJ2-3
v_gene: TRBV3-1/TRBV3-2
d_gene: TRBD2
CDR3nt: TGTGCCAGCACTACCCGGACTAGCGGGGCAGATACGCAGTATTTT
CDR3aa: CASTTRTSGADTQYF

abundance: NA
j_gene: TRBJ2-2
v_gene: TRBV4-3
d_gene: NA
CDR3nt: TGCGCCAGCAGCCAGGAACAGGGCGTCACCGGGGAGCTGTTTTTT
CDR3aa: CASSQEQGVTGELFF